These 28 T cell receptor beta chains were sequenced from one sample in a study of blood T cell repertoires in COVID-19. Generated by immunoSEQ multiplex PCR, the TCRdb table keeps only in-frame clones and is missing some. Of approximately 81,000 clones listed, around 80% are singletons. Source material: peripheral blood. These receptors came from a human donor in a cohort sampled during active COVID-19.

The chain recombines TRBV7-2 with TRBJ1-2; 7 nucleotides match TRBD1. Germline CDR1 is SGHTA and CDR2 is FQGNSA. The trim removed 3 bases at V and 6 bases at J, leaving 10 bases unmatched. This CDR3 contains 15 residues. The CDR3 sequence is CASSFGATGWNGYTF. The CDR3 DNA is TGTGCCAGCAGCTTCGGCGCGACAGGGTGGAATGGCTACACCTTC. The full variable domain, completed using reference TRBV7-2 and TRBJ1-2, is GAGVSQSPSNKVTEKGKDVELRCDPISGHTALYWYRQSLGQGLEFLIYFQGNSAPDKSGLPSDRFSAERTGGSVSTLTIQRTQQEDSAVYLCASSFGATGWNGYTFGSGTRLTVV.

The chain couples TRBV19 to TRBJ2-7; the D gene is possibly TRBD1 (5 bases). The CDR3 consists of 12 residues. CDR1 LNHDA and CDR2 SQIVND come from the germline V gene (reference sequence). Trimming took off 3 bases at V and 5 bases at J, with 8 bases between the two ends. CDR3 loop: CASSIQGHEQYF. Written as DNA, the CDR3 is TGTGCCAGTAGTATCCAGGGCCACGAGCAGTACTTC.

J is TRBJ2-2 and V is TRBV11-2; TRBD1 aligns across 8 bases. The length of the CDR3 is 16 residues. V trimming: 5 bases; J trimming: 0 bases; junction bases outside the gene matches: 5. The germline V gene has CDR1 SGHAT and CDR2 FQNNGV. This chain's CDR3 is CASSPRTGSNTGELFF. DNA of the CDR3: TGTGCCAGCAGCCCTCGGACAGGGTCGAACACCGGGGAGCTGTTTTTT.

The chain couples TRBV12-3 or TRBV12-4 to TRBJ2-7; 7 bases align to TRBD1. Trimming at V came to 6 bases and at J to 1 base, leaving 3 bases not matched to a gene. The CDR3 runs 13 residues. In DNA, the CDR3 is TGTGCCAGCAGGCCAGGGGGATCCTACGAGCAGTACTTC. Its translation is CASRPGGSYEQYF.

V gene TRBV4-1 combines with J gene TRBJ1-1; 8 bases agree with TRBD1. The CDR3 length is 17 residues. V was clipped by 0 bases and J by 4 bases; unmatched bases: 10. Germline CDR1 MGHRA, CDR2 YSYEKL. This CDR3 is CASSQENRGVRGTEAFF. The CDR3 bases are TGCGCCAGCAGCCAAGAGAACAGGGGGGTCCGCGGCACTGAAGCTTTCTTT.

This chain joins TRBV4-1 and TRBJ2-3; D may be TRBD1 (8 bases). Germline V CDR1 and CDR2: MGHRA, YSYEKL. The CDR3 spans 17 residues. V lost 8 bases to trimming and J lost 1 base, with 22 bases between them. The CDR3 region is CASPTGGEDRGTDTQYF. In DNA, the CDR3 is TGCGCCAGCCCAACGGGGGGTGAGGACAGGGGCACAGATACGCAGTATTTT.

V usage is TRBV15 and J usage is TRBJ1-3; 7 positions match TRBD1. The ends lost 0 bases at V and 1 base at J; junction bases unmatched: 3. CDR1 and CDR2 from the germline V gene are LNHNV and YYDKDF (reference sequence). This CDR3 comprises 16 residues. The CDR3 sequence: CATSRDLTGSGNTIYF. CDR3 in DNA: TGTGCCACCAGCAGAGATTTGACAGGGTCTGGAAACACCATATATTTT.

The genes are TRBV7-2 and TRBJ2-7, with 7 nucleotides matching TRBD2. Germline CDR1 reads SGHTA; CDR2 reads FQGNSA. The CDR3 spans 14 residues. V shed 5 bases, J shed 7 bases, and the junction held 11 bases outside the gene matches. The DNA of the CDR3 is TGTGCCAGCAGCAGACTAGCAAGATCGGGGGAGCAGTACTTC. Its protein is CASSRLARSGEQYF.

The chain has TRBV7-9 and TRBJ2-5; 14 bases fit TRBD2. The V and J ends lost 4 bases and 4 bases, in that order; junction bases with no gene match: 11. There are 18 residues in the CDR3. Germline CDR1 SEHNR, CDR2 FQNEAQ (reference sequence). CDR3 bases: TGTGCCAGCAGCTCCCCGGGACTAGCGGGGGTTTACTTAGAGACCCAGTACTTC. Encoded protein: CASSSPGLAGVYLETQYF.

The CDR3 loop is CASSLIVGENEQFF. For the CDR3, the DNA is TGCGCCAGCAGCTTAATAGTAGGAGAGAATGAGCAGTTCTTC. This rearrangement joins TRBV5-1 to TRBJ2-1; D is undetermined. The CDR3 runs to 14 residues. V gave up 2 bases and J gave up 7 bases, with 13 bases separating them. Germline CDR1 reads SGHRS; CDR2 reads YFSETQ. Filled out from reference TRBV5-1 and TRBJ2-1, the complete variable domain reads KAGVTQTPRYLIKTRGQQVTLSCSPISGHRSVSWYQQTPGQGLQFLFEYFSETQRNKGNFPGRFSGRQFSNSRSEMNVSTLELGDSALYLCASSLIVGENEQFFGPGTRLTVL.

The chain carries TRBV19 and TRBJ2-6; tentative D call: TRBD1 (5 bases). Trimming cost V 3 bases and J 2 bases, with 14 bases left between them. The CDR3 runs to 17 residues. CDR1 and CDR2 from the germline V gene are LNHDA and SQIVND (reference sequence). The CDR3 sequence is CASSMTAGKTGANVLTF. CDR3 DNA: TGTGCCAGTAGTATGACGGCAGGGAAAACTGGGGCCAACGTCCTGACTTTC.

V and J are TRBV25-1 and TRBJ1-5, with D unclear. The CDR3 extends over 15 amino acids. The germline V and J ends were trimmed by 4 bases and 0 bases, with 10 bases remaining between them. CDR1 MGHDK and CDR2 SYGVNS come from the germline V gene. CDR3 region: CASSGTDNSNQPQHF. The CDR3 region has the DNA TGTGCCAGCAGTGGCACAGACAATAGCAATCAGCCCCAGCATTTT.

V and J are TRBV19 and TRBJ2-1; D not certain. Germline CDR1 and CDR2: LNHDA and SQIVND (reference sequence). This CDR3 has 12 amino acids. The V gene lost 4 bases and the J gene lost 4 bases, with 5 bases spanning the gap. The CDR3 is CASSTRYNEQFF. The CDR3 DNA follows: TGTGCCAGTAGTACTCGGTACAATGAGCAGTTCTTC.

This chain joins TRBV18 and TRBJ1-5, with a tentative D call TRBD1 (6 bases). The V end was cut by 3 bases, the J end by 0 bases, with 15 bases between. CDR3 size: 17 residues. The germline V gene encodes CDR1 KGHSH and CDR2 LQKENI. CDR3 sequence: CASSPPGAGASNQPQHF. The CDR3 region has the DNA TGTGCCAGCTCACCGCCCGGGGCAGGGGCTAGCAATCAGCCCCAGCATTTT.

The chain carries TRBV24-1 and TRBJ2-2; D might be TRBD1 (5 bases). This CDR3 contains 12 residues. CDR1 and CDR2 (germline): KGHDR, SFDVKD. Trimming stripped 10 bases from V and 9 bases from J, with 14 bases between. This chain's CDR3 is CATSLQGRELFF. For the CDR3, the DNA is TGTGCCACTTCCCTTCAGGGCCGGGAGCTGTTTTTT.

V gene TRBV2 combines with J gene TRBJ1-2; D is undetermined. Germline V gene sequence: CDR1 SNHLY, CDR2 FYNNEI. Trimming removed 11 bases at V and 8 bases at J, with 15 bases between. The CDR3 spans 11 residues. The CDR3 loop is CARGEFWGYTF. In DNA, the CDR3 is TGTGCCCGCGGGGAGTTTTGGGGCTACACCTTC.

The chain is built from TRBV4-2 and TRBJ2-7; D uncertain. This CDR3 contains 15 residues. CDR1 and CDR2 from the germline V gene are LGHNA and YNFKEQ. Trimming shortened V by 1 base and J by 5 bases, and 15 bases separated the two germline ends. The CDR3 here is CASSQGGAQWDEQYF. In nucleotides, the CDR3 is TGTGCCAGCAGCCAAGGCGGAGCACAATGGGACGAGCAGTACTTC.

This rearrangement joins TRBV19 to TRBJ1-3; 10 nucleotides line up with TRBD1. Germline CDR1 is LNHDA and CDR2 is SQIVND (reference sequence). The junction had 3 bases not matched to a gene; V was cut back by 6 bases and J by 4 bases. The CDR3 runs 14 residues. The CDR3 DNA reads as TGTGCCAGTAGAGGGGACAGGGGCGGAAACACCATATATTTT. This translates into CASRGDRGGNTIYF.

V is TRBV5-1 and J is TRBJ1-4; the D gene is possibly TRBD1 (5 bases). The V end lost 4 bases, the J end lost 8 bases, and 18 bases lay between the germline ends. CDR1 SGHRS and CDR2 YFSETQ come from the germline V gene. The CDR3 length is 15 residues. The CDR3 protein is CASSHQGSKEEKLFF. CDR3 nucleotide sequence: TGCGCCAGCAGCCACCAGGGCAGCAAGGAGGAAAAACTGTTTTTT.

This clone was counted between two and nine times. This sequence joins TRBV19 and TRBJ2-6; TRBD1 matches at 7 bases. V trimming: 6 bases; J trimming: 1 base; junction bases outside the gene matches: 3. Germline CDR1 reads LNHDA; CDR2 reads SQIVND (reference sequence). The CDR3 is made up of 15 amino acids. CDR3 DNA: TGTGCCAGTAGGAGACAGGGATCTGGGGCCAACGTCCTGACTTTC. As protein: CASRRQGSGANVLTF.

The chain employs TRBV29-1 and TRBJ1-2; 7 nucleotides agree with TRBD1. CDR1 is SQVTM and CDR2 is ANQGSEA in the germline V gene. Trimming cost V 7 bases and J 8 bases; bases outside gene matches: 13. The CDR3 runs to 13 residues. The chain's CDR3 is CSGLTGALGGYTF. DNA of the CDR3: TGCAGCGGGCTCACAGGGGCTCTAGGGGGCTACACCTTC.

The chain's CDR3 is CASSPGIGPYEQYF. The CDR3 DNA reads TGTGCCAGCAGTCCAGGGATTGGACCCTACGAGCAGTACTTC. V is TRBV6-4 and J is TRBJ2-7; a weak D match, TRBD1 (5 bases). From germline, CDR1 is MRHNA and CDR2 SNTAGT. The CDR3 runs to 14 residues. Trimming shortened V by 5 bases and J by 2 bases, and 13 bases separated the two germline ends.

This sequence joins TRBV5-8 and TRBJ2-7; 11 bases are shared with TRBD1. V lost 2 bases and J lost 2; bases outside the gene matches: 6. The CDR3 consists of 16 residues. Germline V gives CDR1 SGHTS, CDR2 YDEGEE. The CDR3, as DNA: TGTGCCAGCAGCTTCCATCCGGGACAGGGGGCCTACGAGCAGTACTTC. Protein sequence: CASSFHPGQGAYEQYF. The full variable domain, in which reference TRBV5-8 and TRBJ2-7 provide the parts outside the CDR3, is EAGVTQSPTHLIKTRGQQATLRCSPISGHTSVYWYQQALGLGLQFLLWYDEGEERNRGNFPPRFSGRQFPNYSSELNVNALELEDSALYLCASSFHPGQGAYEQYFGPGTRLTVT.

The CDR3 loop is CASSPDSNNSPLHF. CDR3 DNA: TGTGCCAGCAGTCCGGACAGTAATAATTCACCCCTCCACTTT. The chain carries TRBV6-4 and TRBJ1-6; D might be TRBD1 (6 bases). The CDR3 spans 14 residues. The germline V and J ends were trimmed by 5 bases and 5 bases, with 10 bases remaining between them. The V gene's germline CDR1 is MRHNA and CDR2 SNTAGT.

The rearrangement uses TRBV28 and TRBJ1-2, with D possibly TRBD1 on 5 matching bases. The CDR3 has 14 amino acids. Germline CDR1 MDHEN, CDR2 SYDVKM. V lost 5 bases and J 7 bases, leaving 17 bases between the germline ends. The DNA for the CDR3 is TGTGCCAGCAGTCCCTTCGGGGGAGTAGGTGGCTACACCTTC. It specifies CASSPFGGVGGYTF.

The chain uses TRBV19 and TRBJ1-6; 9 bases are shared with TRBD1. The CDR3 loop spans 15 amino acids. The germline CDR1 and CDR2 sequences are LNHDA and SQIVND (reference sequence). The V and J ends lost 5 bases and 5 bases, in that order; junction bases with no gene match: 4. CDR3 nucleotides: TGTGCCAGTAGTCCCCGGGACAGGGATAATTCACCCCTCCACTTT. Amino acid sequence: CASSPRDRDNSPLHF.

The CDR3 DNA sequence: TGCGCCAGCAGCTCCCCGACAGAATTTAGAAATGAAAAACTGTTTTTT. It codes for CASSSPTEFRNEKLFF. The chain combines TRBV5-1 with TRBJ1-4; tentatively, D is TRBD1 (5 bases). The CDR3 is 16 residues long. Germline CDR1 reads SGHRS; CDR2 reads YFSETQ. Trimming stripped 3 bases from V and 5 bases from J, with 17 bases between.

The rearrangement links TRBV19 to TRBJ1-6; D might be TRBD1 (6 bases). V dropped 3 bases and J dropped 8 bases, with 14 bases sitting between them. Germline assignment: CDR1 LNHDA and CDR2 SQIVND (reference sequence). This CDR3 comprises 15 residues. Written as DNA, the CDR3 is TGTGCCAGTAGTATCTACCACAGGGATGATTCACCCCTCCACTTT. Translating it yields CASSIYHRDDSPLHF.